This entry lists 5 T cell receptor beta chains sequenced from one sample in a study of blood T cell repertoires in COVID-19. Here immunoSEQ multiplex PCR was the method, and the copy in TCRdb shows in-frame clones only, minus some. Of tens of thousands of clones listed, roughly 91% were seen once; the top ten hold roughly 6.3%. The material sequenced was peripheral blood. The receptors derive from a man aged 18 to 29 with COVID-19, enrolled during active disease.

The chain has TRBV4-1 and TRBJ2-5, with 7 bases that match TRBD1. CDR1 and CDR2 from the germline V gene are MGHRA and YSYEKL. CDR3 length equals 15 residues. The V segment lost 0 bases and the J segment 2 bases; nucleotides outside the gene matches: 3. In DNA, the CDR3 is TGCGCCAGCAGCCAAGAAAGGGACAGACAAGAGACCCAGTACTTC. Translated: CASSQERDRQETQYF.

The chain uses TRBV30 and TRBJ1-1; TRBD1 might be the D (5 bases). Germline V CDR1 and CDR2: GTSNPN, SVGIG (reference sequence). The CDR3 covers 14 residues. V lost 5 bases and J 3 bases, leaving 16 bases between the germline ends. DNA for the CDR3: TGTGCCTGGGGGTTAGGAGGGACCCACACTGAAGCTTTCTTT. It specifies CAWGLGGTHTEAFF.

This clone was seen once. The gene calls are TRBV30 and TRBJ2-7, with D possibly TRBD2 on 5 matching bases. Germline V gene data show CDR1 as GTSNPN and CDR2 as SVGIG (reference sequence). The CDR3 loop spans 13 amino acids. Trimming took 0 bases from V and 3 from J, leaving 9 bases between them. The CDR3 bases are TGTGCCTGGAGTGTAGTCACTAGCTACGAGCAGTACTTC. It codes for CAWSVVTSYEQYF.

This clone was recorded once. This rearrangement joins TRBV3-1 (or the pseudogene TRBV3-2) to TRBJ2-5; 7 bases map to TRBD2. V lost 1 base, J lost 2 bases, and 10 bases stayed unmatched. Germline V gene lookup returns CDR1 LGHDT and CDR2 YNNKEL (reference sequence). The CDR3 extends over 17 amino acids. The CDR3 is CASSQVLGDYFQETQYF. As DNA, the CDR3 is TGTGCCAGCAGCCAAGTCCTGGGGGACTATTTTCAAGAGACCCAGTACTTC.

This chain joins TRBV4-3 and TRBJ2-5; TRBD2 aligns across 11 bases. J was trimmed by 2 bases and V by 0 bases; bases with no gene match: 17. The germline V gene encodes CDR1 LGHNA and CDR2 YSLEER. CDR3 length equals 21 residues. The CDR3 is CASSQDRVGLAGGPLQETQYF. As DNA, the CDR3 is TGCGCCAGCAGCCAAGATCGGGTAGGGCTAGCGGGAGGCCCCTTACAAGAGACCCAGTACTTC.